These T cell receptor beta chains were read from a single sample in a study of blood T cells in healthy people across ages. A single record per CDR3 protein comes from TCRdb applying MiXCR to the 5' RACE reads. The sample lists approximately 1,700,000 distinct CDR3 sequences; around 42% were seen once. The specimen was blood. The receptors derive from a human donor in good health. CDR3s include the opening cysteine and the closing phenylalanine or tryptophan. A D gene is named only where the DNA matches it firmly. The size entry is marked missing in some rows and otherwise reads once, few, many or a size class.

- | - | TRBJ1-1 | TRBV12-5 | CASGPGTAYDTEAFF | TGTGCTAGTGGTCCGGGAACTGCCTATGACACTGAAGCTTTCTTT
- | - | TRBJ2-7 | TRBV4-2 | CASSQDGDPSSYEQYF | TGTGCCAGCAGCCAAGACGGGGACCCGAGCTCCTACGAGCAGTACTTC
- | - | TRBJ2-1 | TRBV4-1 | CASSQILYNEQFF | TGCGCCAGCAGCCAGATTCTATACAATGAGCAGTTCTTC
- | once | TRBJ2-3 | TRBV5-1 | CASSDARPFTDTQYF | TGCGCCAGCAGCGACGCTAGACCTTTCACAGATACGCAGTATTTT
- | few | TRBJ2-1 | TRBV24-1 | CATSGAGFDEQFF | TGTGCCACCAGTGGGGCGGGGTTCGATGAGCAGTTCTTC
- | - | TRBJ2-3 | TRBV11-2 | CASSSAGRPTDTQYF | TGTGCCAGCAGCTCGGCGGGACGACCCACAGATACGCAGTATTTT
TRBD2 | - | TRBJ2-1 | TRBV11-2 | CASSTFGEGDEQFF | TGTGCCAGCAGCACGTTTGGGGAGGGTGATGAGCAGTTCTTC
TRBD2 | once | TRBJ2-3 | TRBV20-1 | CSADIAGGTQYF | TGCAGTGCTGACATAGCGGGGGGTACGCAGTATTTT
- | few | TRBJ1-1 | TRBV12-3/TRBV12-4 | CASREGWRLNTEAFF | TGTGCCAGCAGGGAAGGGTGGAGATTGAACACTGAAGCTTTCTTT
- | - | TRBJ1-1 | TRBV29-1 | CSVEESRNTEAFF | TGCAGCGTTGAAGAAAGCAGAAACACTGAAGCTTTCTTT
- | - | TRBJ1-2 | TRBV7-2 | CASSPRWSGYGYTF | TGTGCCAGCAGCCCCAGGTGGTCGGGTTATGGCTACACCTTC
TRBD2 | - | TRBJ2-7 | TRBV6-6 | CASSKSGGVSYEQYF | TGTGCCAGCAGCAAAAGCGGGGGAGTCTCCTACGAGCAGTACTTC
- | few | TRBJ1-2 | TRBV20-1 | CSAPDRNNYGYTF | TGCAGTGCTCCAGACAGGAATAACTATGGCTACACCTTC
TRBD1 | - | TRBJ2-5 | TRBV7-2 | CSSSPFRDSLPGETQYF | TGTTCCAGCAGCCCGTTCCGGGACAGCCTCCCGGGAGAGACCCAGTACTTC
- | - | TRBJ1-3 | TRBV29-1 | CSVLEVSGNTIYF | TGCAGCGTACTCGAGGTCTCTGGAAACACCATATATTTT
TRBD1 | few | TRBJ1-2 | TRBV27 | CASSFRDRDYGYTF | TGTGCCAGCAGTTTCCGGGACAGGGACTATGGCTACACCTTC
TRBD2 | few | TRBJ2-3 | TRBV29-1 | CSFTMAGGGDTQYF | TGCAGCTTCACTATGGCGGGGGGGGGAGATACGCAGTATTTT
- | - | TRBJ2-1 | TRBV9 | CASSEAGHGYNEQFF | TGTGCCAGCAGCGAAGCGGGCCACGGATACAATGAGCAGTTCTTC
- | few | TRBJ2-7 | TRBV20-1 | CSALTERGYEQYF | TGCAGTGCACTCACGGAGAGGGGCTACGAGCAGTACTTC
- | few | TRBJ1-6 | TRBV5-1 | CASSRQADNSPLHF | TGCGCCAGCAGCCGACAGGCCGATAATTCACCCCTCCACTTT
TRBD1 | - | TRBJ1-2 | TRBV9 | CASSVARTGQSFYGYTF | TGTGCCAGCAGCGTAGCAAGAACGGGACAGTCTTTCTATGGCTACACCTTC
TRBD1 | - | TRBJ2-3 | TRBV20-1 | CSASQGARGTDTQYF | TGCAGTGCCAGCCAGGGGGCGCGCGGCACAGATACGCAGTATTTT
TRBD1 | - | TRBJ1-1 | TRBV7-9 | CASSATGQLMNTEAFF | TGTGCCAGCAGCGCCACGGGACAGCTCATGAACACTGAAGCTTTCTTT
- | few | TRBJ2-1 | TRBV6-1 | CASSEEHREPYNEQFF | TGTGCCAGCAGTGAGGAACACAGGGAACCCTACAATGAGCAGTTCTTC
- | - | TRBJ2-6 | TRBV20-1 | CSAPVGGGFSGANVLTF | TGCAGTGCTCCAGTGGGAGGGGGATTTTCTGGGGCCAACGTCCTGACTTTC
TRBD1 | - | TRBJ1-2 | TRBV12-5 | CASGETGTNYGYTF | TGTGCTAGTGGTGAGACAGGGACTAACTATGGCTACACCTTC
- | - | TRBJ1-1 | TRBV4-3 | CASSQSGGAAEAFF | TGCGCCAGCAGCCAAAGTGGAGGGGCGGCTGAAGCTTTCTTT
- | few | TRBJ1-1 | TRBV11-3 | CASSPRGWGTGNTEAFF | TGTGCCAGTAGCCCTAGAGGCTGGGGGACGGGGAACACTGAGGCTTTCTTT
TRBD1 | - | TRBJ1-1 | TRBV14 | CASSLLETGDTEAFF | TGTGCCAGCAGCCTATTAGAGACAGGGGACACTGAAGCTTTCTTT
TRBD1 | few | TRBJ1-2 | TRBV7-2 | CASSSHGTGRTYGYTF | TGTGCCAGCAGCTCACACGGGACAGGGAGAACCTATGGCTACACCTTC
- | - | TRBJ1-2 | TRBV6-2/TRBV6-3 | CASSYGGTAYYGYTF | TGTGCCAGCAGTTACGGGGGTACCGCCTACTATGGCTACACCTTC
- | few | TRBJ2-2 | TRBV7-2 | CASSSRLANTGELFF | TGTGCCAGCAGCTCCCGACTGGCGAACACCGGGGAGCTGTTTTTT
TRBD2 | - | TRBJ2-1 | TRBV6-2/TRBV6-3 | CASSWGLAGGQSSYNEQFF | TGTGCCAGCAGTTGGGGACTAGCGGGGGGGCAGAGCTCCTACAATGAGCAGTTCTTC
- | - | TRBJ1-5 | TRBV11-2 | CASSQQGLQPQHF | TGTGCCAGCAGCCAGCAGGGGCTTCAGCCCCAGCATTTT
- | - | TRBJ2-1 | TRBV2 | CASSELAPGDEQFF | TGTGCCAGCAGCGAGCTAGCGCCTGGGGATGAGCAGTTCTTC
TRBD1 | - | TRBJ1-4 | TRBV3-1 | CASSQQGAWDEKLFF | TGTGCCAGCAGCCAACAGGGGGCATGGGATGAAAAACTGTTTTTT
TRBD1 | - | TRBJ1-1 | TRBV3-1 | CASSQLPGGDTEAFF | TGTGCCAGCAGCCAACTTCCAGGGGGAGACACTGAAGCTTTCTTT